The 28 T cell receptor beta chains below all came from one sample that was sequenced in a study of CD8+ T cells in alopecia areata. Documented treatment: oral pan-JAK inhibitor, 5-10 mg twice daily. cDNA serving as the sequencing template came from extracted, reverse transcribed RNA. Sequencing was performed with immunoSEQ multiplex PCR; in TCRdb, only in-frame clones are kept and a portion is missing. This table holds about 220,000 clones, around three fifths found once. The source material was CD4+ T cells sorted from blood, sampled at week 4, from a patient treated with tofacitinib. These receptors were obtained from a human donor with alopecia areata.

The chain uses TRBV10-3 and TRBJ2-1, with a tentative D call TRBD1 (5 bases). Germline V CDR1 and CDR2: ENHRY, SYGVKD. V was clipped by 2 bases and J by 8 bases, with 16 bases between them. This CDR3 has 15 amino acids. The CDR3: CAISEDGHGTDEQFF. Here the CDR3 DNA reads TGTGCCATCAGTGAGGATGGACATGGTACTGATGAGCAGTTCTTC.

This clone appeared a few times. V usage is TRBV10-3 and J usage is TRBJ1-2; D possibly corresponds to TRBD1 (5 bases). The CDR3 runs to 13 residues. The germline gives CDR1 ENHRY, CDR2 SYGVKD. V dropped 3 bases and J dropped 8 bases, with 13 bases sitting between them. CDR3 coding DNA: TGTGCCATCAGTGAACCAGGGATAGGGGGCTACACCTTC. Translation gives CAISEPGIGGYTF.

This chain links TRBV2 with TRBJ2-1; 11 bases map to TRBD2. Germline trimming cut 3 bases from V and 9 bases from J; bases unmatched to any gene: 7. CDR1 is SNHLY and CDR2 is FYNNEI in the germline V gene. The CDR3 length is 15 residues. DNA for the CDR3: TGTGCCAGCAGTGATCTGGGACTAGCGGCGGCTGAGCAGTTCTTC. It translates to CASSDLGLAAAEQFF.

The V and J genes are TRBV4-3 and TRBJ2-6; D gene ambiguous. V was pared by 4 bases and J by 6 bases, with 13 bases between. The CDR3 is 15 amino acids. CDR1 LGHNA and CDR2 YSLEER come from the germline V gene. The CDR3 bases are TGCGCCAGCAGCCGCGGTTCGTCTACGGCCAACGTCCTGACTTTC. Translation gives CASSRGSSTANVLTF.

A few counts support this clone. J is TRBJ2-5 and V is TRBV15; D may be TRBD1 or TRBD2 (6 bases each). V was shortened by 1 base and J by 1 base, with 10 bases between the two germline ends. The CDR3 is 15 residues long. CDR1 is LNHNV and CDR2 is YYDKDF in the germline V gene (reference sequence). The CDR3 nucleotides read TGTGCCACCAGCAGAGGGGGGGCGGGCCAAGAGACCCAGTACTTC. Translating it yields CATSRGGAGQETQYF.

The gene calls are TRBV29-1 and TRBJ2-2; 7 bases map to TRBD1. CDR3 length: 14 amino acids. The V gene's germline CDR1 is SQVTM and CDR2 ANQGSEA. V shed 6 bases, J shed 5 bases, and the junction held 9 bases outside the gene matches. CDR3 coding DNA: TGCAGCGTCCAAAGACAGGGAAGGACCGGGGAGCTGTTTTTT. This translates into CSVQRQGRTGELFF.

CDR3 DNA: TGTGCCAGCAGCAACGGGCGGCGGGCCGATACGCAGTATTTT. Translated: CASSNGRRADTQYF. The chain links TRBV9 to TRBJ2-3; TRBD2 might be the D (5 bases). The V and J ends lost 4 bases and 6 bases respectively, with 15 bases between them. This CDR3 spans 14 amino acids. Germline CDR1 reads SGDLS; CDR2 reads YYNGEE.

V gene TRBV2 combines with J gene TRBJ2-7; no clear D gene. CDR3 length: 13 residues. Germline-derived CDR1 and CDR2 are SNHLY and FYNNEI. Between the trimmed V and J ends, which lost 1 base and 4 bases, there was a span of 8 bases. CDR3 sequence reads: CASSEGNRYEQYF. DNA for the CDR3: TGTGCCAGCAGTGAAGGCAATAGGTACGAGCAGTACTTC.

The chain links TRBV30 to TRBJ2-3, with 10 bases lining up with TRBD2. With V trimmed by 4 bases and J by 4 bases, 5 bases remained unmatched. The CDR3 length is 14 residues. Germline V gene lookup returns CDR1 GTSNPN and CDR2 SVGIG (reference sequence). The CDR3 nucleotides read TGTGCCTGGACTCAAGCGGGGGGGGCAGATACGCAGTATTTT. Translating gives CAWTQAGGADTQYF.

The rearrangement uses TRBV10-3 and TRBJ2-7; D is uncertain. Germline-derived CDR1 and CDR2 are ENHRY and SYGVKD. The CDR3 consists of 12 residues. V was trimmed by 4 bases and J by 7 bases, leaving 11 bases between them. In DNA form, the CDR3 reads TGTGCCATCAGTGCCGTCCAAGGGGAGCAGTACTTC. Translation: CAISAVQGEQYF.

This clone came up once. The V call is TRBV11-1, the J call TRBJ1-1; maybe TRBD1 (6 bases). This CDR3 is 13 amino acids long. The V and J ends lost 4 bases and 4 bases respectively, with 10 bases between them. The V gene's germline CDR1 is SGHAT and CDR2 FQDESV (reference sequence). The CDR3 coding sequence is TGTGCCAGCAGCTACAGGGTGGGCACTGAAGCTTTCTTT. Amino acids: CASSYRVGTEAFF.

The CDR3 DNA reads as TGTGCCACCAGCAGAGATAAGACAGGGGTGTTTGGCTACACCTTC. This translates into CATSRDKTGVFGYTF. The chain is built from TRBV15 and TRBJ1-2; 8 positions match TRBD1. The germline V gene encodes CDR1 LNHNV and CDR2 YYDKDF (reference sequence). The junction had 7 bases not matched to a gene; V was cut back by 0 bases and J by 7 bases. The CDR3 contains 15 residues.

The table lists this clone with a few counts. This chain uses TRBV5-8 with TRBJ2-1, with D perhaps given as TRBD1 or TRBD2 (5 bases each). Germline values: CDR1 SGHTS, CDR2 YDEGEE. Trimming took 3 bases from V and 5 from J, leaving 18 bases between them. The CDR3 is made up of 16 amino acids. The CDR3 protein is CASSSTGYPGDNEQFF. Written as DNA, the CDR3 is TGTGCCAGCAGCTCAACAGGATACCCCGGGGACAATGAGCAGTTCTTC.

DNA for the CDR3: TGTGCCAGCAGTGAACCCAGCAATGAGCAGTTCTTC. It encodes CASSEPSNEQFF. This sequence joins TRBV25-1 and TRBJ2-1; D not certain. The CDR3 covers 12 residues. The V end was cut by 2 bases, the J end by 6 bases, with 5 bases between. Germline V lookup: CDR1 MGHDK, CDR2 SYGVNS.

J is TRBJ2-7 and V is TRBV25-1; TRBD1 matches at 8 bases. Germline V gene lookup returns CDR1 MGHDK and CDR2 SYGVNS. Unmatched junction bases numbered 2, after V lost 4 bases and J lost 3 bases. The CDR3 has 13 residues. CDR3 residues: CASSVTGDYEQYF. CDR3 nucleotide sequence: TGTGCCAGCAGTGTGACAGGGGACTACGAGCAGTACTTC.

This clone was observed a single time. CDR3 amino acids: CSVEGGMTATGELFF. The CDR3 DNA follows: TGCAGCGTTGAGGGGGGAATGACAGCCACCGGGGAGCTGTTTTTT. This chain links TRBV29-1 with TRBJ2-2, with a tentative D call TRBD2 (6 bases). V lost 3 bases, J lost 4 bases, and 15 bases lay in between. CDR1 and CDR2 (germline): SQVTM, ANQGSEA. This CDR3 is built from 15 residues.

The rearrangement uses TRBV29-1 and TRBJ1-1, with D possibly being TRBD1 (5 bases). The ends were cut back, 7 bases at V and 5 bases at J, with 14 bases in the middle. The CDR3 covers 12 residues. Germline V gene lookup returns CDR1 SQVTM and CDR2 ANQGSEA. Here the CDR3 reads CSGSRGDTEAFF. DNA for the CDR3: TGCAGCGGTTCCCGGGGGGATACTGAAGCTTTCTTT. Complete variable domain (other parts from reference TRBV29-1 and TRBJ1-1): SAVISQKPSRDICQRGTSLTIQCQVDSQVTMMFWYRQQPGQSLTLIATANQGSEATYESGFVIDKFPISRPNLTFSTLTVSNMSPEDSSIYLCSGSRGDTEAFFGQGTRLTVV.

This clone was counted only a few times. CDR3 coding DNA: TGTGCCAGCAGTTCCCTTGTTAGGGTTCGGGAGTTCTTC. It encodes CASSSLVRVREFF. The chain is built from TRBV6-6 and TRBJ2-1; unclear D gene. CDR3 length: 13 amino acids. Deletions cut 4 bases from V and 14 bases from J, with 18 bases between. Germline CDR1 and CDR2: MNHNY and SVGAGI (reference sequence).

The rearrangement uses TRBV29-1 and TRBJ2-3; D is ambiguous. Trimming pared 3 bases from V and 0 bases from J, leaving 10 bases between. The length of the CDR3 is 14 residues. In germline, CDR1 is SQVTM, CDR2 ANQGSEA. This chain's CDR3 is CSVEARLSTDTQYF. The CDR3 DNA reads TGCAGCGTTGAGGCCCGGCTAAGCACAGATACGCAGTATTTT.

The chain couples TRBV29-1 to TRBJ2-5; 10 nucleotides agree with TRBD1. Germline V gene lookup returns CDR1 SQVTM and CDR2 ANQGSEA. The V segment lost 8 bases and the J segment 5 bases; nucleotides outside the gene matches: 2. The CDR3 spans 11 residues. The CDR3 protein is CSWGQGETQYF. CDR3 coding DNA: TGCAGCTGGGGACAGGGGGAGACCCAGTACTTC.

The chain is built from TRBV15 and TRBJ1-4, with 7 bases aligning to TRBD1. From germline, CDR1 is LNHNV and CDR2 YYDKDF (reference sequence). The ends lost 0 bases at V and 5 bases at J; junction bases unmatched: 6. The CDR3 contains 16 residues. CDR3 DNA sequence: TGTGCCACCAGCAGAGATCGCGCACAGGGGAATGAAAAACTGTTTTTT. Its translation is CATSRDRAQGNEKLFF.

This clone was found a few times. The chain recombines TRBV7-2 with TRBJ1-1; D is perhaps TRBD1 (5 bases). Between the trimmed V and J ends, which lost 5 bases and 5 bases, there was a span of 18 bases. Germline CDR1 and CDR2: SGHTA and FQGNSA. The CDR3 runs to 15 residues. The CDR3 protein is CASSPPGGGWTEAFF. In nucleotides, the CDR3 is TGTGCCAGCAGCCCCCCTGGGGGGGGATGGACTGAAGCTTTCTTT.

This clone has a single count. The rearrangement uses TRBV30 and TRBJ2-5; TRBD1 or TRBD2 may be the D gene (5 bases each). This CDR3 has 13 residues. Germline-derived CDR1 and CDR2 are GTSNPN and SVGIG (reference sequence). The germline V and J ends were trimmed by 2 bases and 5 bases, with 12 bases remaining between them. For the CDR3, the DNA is TGTGCCTGGAGTATAGTGGGGACGGAGACCCAGTACTTC. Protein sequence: CAWSIVGTETQYF.

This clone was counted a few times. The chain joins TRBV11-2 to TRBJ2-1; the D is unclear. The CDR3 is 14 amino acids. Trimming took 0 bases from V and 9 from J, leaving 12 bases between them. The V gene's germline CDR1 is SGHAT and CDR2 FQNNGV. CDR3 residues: CASSLEGPLSEQFF. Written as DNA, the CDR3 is TGTGCCAGCAGCTTAGAAGGGCCCCTAAGTGAGCAGTTCTTC.

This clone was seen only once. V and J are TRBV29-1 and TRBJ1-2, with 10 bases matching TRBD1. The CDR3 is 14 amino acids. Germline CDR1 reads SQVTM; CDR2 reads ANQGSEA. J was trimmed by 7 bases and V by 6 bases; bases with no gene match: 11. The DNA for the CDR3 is TGCAGCGTGCCACCGGGACAGGGGATGGGTGGCTACACCTTC. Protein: CSVPPGQGMGGYTF. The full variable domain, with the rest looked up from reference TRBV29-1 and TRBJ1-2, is SAVISQKPSRDICQRGTSLTIQCQVDSQVTMMFWYRQQPGQSLTLIATANQGSEATYESGFVIDKFPISRPNLTFSTLTVSNMSPEDSSIYLCSVPPGQGMGGYTFGSGTRLTVV.

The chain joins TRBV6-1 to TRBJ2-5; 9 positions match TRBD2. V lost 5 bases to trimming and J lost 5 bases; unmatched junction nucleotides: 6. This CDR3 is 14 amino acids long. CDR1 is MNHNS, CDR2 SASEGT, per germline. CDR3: CASSPGLAWETQYF. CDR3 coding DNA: TGTGCCAGCAGTCCGGGACTAGCCTGGGAGACCCAGTACTTC.

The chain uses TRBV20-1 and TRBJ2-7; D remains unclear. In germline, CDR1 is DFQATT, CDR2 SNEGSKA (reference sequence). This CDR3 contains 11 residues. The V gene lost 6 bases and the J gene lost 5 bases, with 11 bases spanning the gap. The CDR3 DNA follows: TGCAGTGCCCACCGGTACCACGAGCAGTACTTC. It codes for CSAHRYHEQYF.

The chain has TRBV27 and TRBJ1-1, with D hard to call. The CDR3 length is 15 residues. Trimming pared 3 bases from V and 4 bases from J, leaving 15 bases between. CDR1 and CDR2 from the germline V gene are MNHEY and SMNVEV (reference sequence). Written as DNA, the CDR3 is TGTGCCAGCAGTTTTGGGCAAGGGCCTAGCACTGAAGCTTTCTTT. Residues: CASSFGQGPSTEAFF.